This TCR beta chain was sequenced for a study of T cell responses to AZD1222 COVID-19 vaccine. The study's findings and limits: Females outnumbered males among donors, who were mostly white British; clonal diversity was possibly underestimated. Following two doses of AZD1222, Spike-specific TCR breadth and depth rose.

Data came from immunoSEQ multiplex PCR; TCRdb stores just in-frame clones and leaves some out. The sample holds roughly 120,000 clones, about 87% seen once. As concerns this clone: What it binds is not known.

The sequenced sample was peripheral blood, obtained 28 days after the second AZD1222 dose. This TCR was recovered from an adult who received the AZD1222 COVID-19 vaccine.

CDR3 in DNA: TGTGCCAGCAGCTTAGGCCCAGGGGCGGATACTGAAGCTTTCTTT. Amino acids: CASSLGPGADTEAFF. The chain uses TRBV7-2 and TRBJ1-1, with D perhaps matching TRBD1 (6 bases). CDR3 size: 15 residues. The V gene lost 1 base and the J gene lost 5 bases, with 14 bases spanning the gap. CDR1 and CDR2 (germline): SGHTA, FQGNSA. Based on the CDR3 plus reference TRBV7-2 and TRBJ1-1, the full variable domain is GAGVSQSPSNKVTEKGKDVELRCDPISGHTALYWYRQSLGQGLEFLIYFQGNSAPDKSGLPSDRFSAERTGGSVSTLTIQRTQQEDSAVYLCASSLGPGADTEAFFGQGTRLTVV.